The 27 T cell receptor beta chains reported below all come from one sample, sequenced in a study of T cells after yellow fever vaccination. Each CDR3 protein is one row after TCRdb ran MiXCR on the 5' RACE reads. The table includes hundreds of thousands of distinct CDR3 sequences, around an eighth detected once. Here the sequenced sample was PBMCs, taken on the day of the yellow fever booster vaccination. All receptors derive from a man aged 25-45 years who received the YFV17D yellow fever vaccine.

In this sample, this clonotype turned up a few times. The chain combines TRBV27 with TRBJ2-1, with D possibly matching TRBD2 (6 bases). CDR1 and CDR2 (germline): MNHEY, SMNVEV (reference sequence). The CDR3 extends over 12 amino acids. Trimming removed 6 bases from V and 8 bases from J, with 11 bases in between. CDR3 DNA sequence: TGTGCCAGCAGCGGGGGATTGGATGAGCAGTTCTTC. Its translation: CASSGGLDEQFF.

V is TRBV5-1 and J is TRBJ2-7; TRBD1 matches at 7 bases. V lost 5 bases, J lost 2 bases, and 4 bases stayed unmatched. Germline CDR1 SGHRS, CDR2 YFSETQ. The CDR3 totals 13 residues. In DNA, the CDR3 is TGCGCCAGCAGGACAGGGTCAGCCTACGAGCAGTACTTC. Encoded protein: CASRTGSAYEQYF. Combining the CDR3 with reference TRBV5-1 and TRBJ2-7 gives the whole variable domain KAGVTQTPRYLIKTRGQQVTLSCSPISGHRSVSWYQQTPGQGLQFLFEYFSETQRNKGNFPGRFSGRQFSNSRSEMNVSTLELGDSALYLCASRTGSAYEQYFGPGTRLTVT.

In its sample, this clonotype was seen a few times. The chain uses TRBV7-8 and TRBJ2-1; a possible D gene is TRBD2 (7 bases). V lost 2 bases to trimming and J lost 9 bases, with 17 bases between them. CDR3 length: 15 amino acids. Germline V gives CDR1 SGHVS, CDR2 FQNEAQ. Here the CDR3 DNA reads TGTGCCAGCAGCTTATTGCGGGGGCGGTACGGTGAGCAGTTCTTC. It is translated as CASSLLRGRYGEQFF.

This clonotype was recorded a few times. The gene calls are TRBV18 and TRBJ2-3; D might be TRBD1 (6 bases). From germline, CDR1 is KGHSH and CDR2 LQKENI. This CDR3 is built from 15 residues. V dropped 6 bases and J dropped 4 bases, with 17 bases sitting between them. In nucleotides, the CDR3 is TGTGCCAGCTCCCGGGACACGATATGGGCAGATACGCAGTATTTT. This translates into CASSRDTIWADTQYF.

At least ten counts were recorded for this clonotype. The chain uses TRBV12-3 or TRBV12-4 and TRBJ2-5, with 9 bases fitting TRBD1. V lost 6 bases to trimming and J lost 5 bases; unmatched junction nucleotides: 7. There are 14 residues in the CDR3. The CDR3 region has the DNA TGTGCCAGCAGATGGGGGACAGGGCGTGAGACCCAGTACTTC. It encodes CASRWGTGRETQYF.

This clonotype was counted many times. The chain couples TRBV5-1 to TRBJ2-2; 9 nucleotides agree with TRBD2. Germline V gene lookup returns CDR1 SGHRS and CDR2 YFSETQ. The CDR3 is made up of 15 amino acids. The junction had 7 bases not matched to a gene; V was cut back by 7 bases and J by 3 bases. Here the CDR3 reads CASGYSGRDTGELFF. The CDR3 DNA reads TGCGCCAGCGGGTATAGCGGGAGAGACACCGGGGAGCTGTTTTTT.

This clonotype has more than one count but fewer than ten. This chain connects TRBV6-2 or TRBV6-3 to TRBJ2-3, with 9 bases aligning to TRBD1. This CDR3 contains 17 residues. Germline-derived CDR1 and CDR2 are MNHEY and SVGEGT. V shed 2 bases, J shed 2 bases, and the junction held 8 bases outside the gene matches. The CDR3, as DNA: TGTGCCAGCAGTTACGCGACAGGGGGTCCCTCCACAGATACGCAGTATTTT. Its translation: CASSYATGGPSTDTQYF.

This clonotype was seen more than once but under ten times. The rearrangement joins TRBV30 to TRBJ2-2; a weak D match, TRBD1 (5 bases). Germline loops: CDR1 GTSNPN, CDR2 SVGIG (reference sequence). CDR3 length: 15 residues. V lost 1 base and J lost 1, with 10 bases in between. CDR3: CAWSGQPENTGELFF. The CDR3 DNA reads as TGTGCCTGGAGTGGACAGCCCGAGAACACCGGGGAGCTGTTTTTT.

This clonotype was observed a few times. V and J are TRBV7-2 and TRBJ2-1, with TRBD2 matching over 8 bases. From germline, CDR1 is SGHTA and CDR2 FQGNSA. V lost 1 base to trimming and J lost 7 bases; unmatched junction nucleotides: 3. This CDR3 region has 14 residues. This CDR3 is CASSLGQRGNEQFF. As DNA, the CDR3 is TGTGCCAGCAGCTTAGGCCAGCGGGGGAATGAGCAGTTCTTC. Based on the CDR3 plus reference TRBV7-2 and TRBJ2-1, the full variable domain is GAGVSQSPSNKVTEKGKDVELRCDPISGHTALYWYRQSLGQGLEFLIYFQGNSAPDKSGLPSDRFSAERTGGSVSTLTIQRTQQEDSAVYLCASSLGQRGNEQFFGPGTRLTVL.

V usage is TRBV6-5 and J usage is TRBJ2-3; no clear D gene. This CDR3 region has 16 residues. Germline CDR1 reads MNHEY; CDR2 reads SVGAGI. Trimming took 0 bases from V and 2 from J, leaving 12 bases between them. This CDR3 is CASSYSRADPTDTQYF. The CDR3 nucleotides read TGTGCCAGCAGTTACTCGAGAGCCGACCCCACAGATACGCAGTATTTT.

This clonotype was observed a handful of times. The V call is TRBV11-1, the J call TRBJ2-1; 9 nucleotides line up with TRBD2. Unmatched junction bases numbered 7, after V lost 0 bases and J lost 1 base. The V gene's germline CDR1 is SGHAT and CDR2 FQDESV (reference sequence). CDR3 length equals 18 residues. Here the CDR3 DNA reads TGTGCCAGCAGCTTAGCGTTGGTAGCGGGAGCATCCTACAATGAGCAGTTCTTC. Translation: CASSLALVAGASYNEQFF.

The sample holds many counts of this clonotype. The chain couples TRBV7-2 to TRBJ2-3, with 8 bases identical to TRBD2. This CDR3 is built from 16 residues. CDR1 SGHTA and CDR2 FQGNSA come from the germline V gene. Trimming cost V 5 bases and J 7 bases; bases outside gene matches: 14. CDR3 residues: CASSRSAQREMNTQYF. The CDR3 DNA sequence: TGTGCCAGCAGCCGTTCCGCCCAGCGGGAGATGAATACGCAGTATTTT.

This clonotype was counted between two and nine times. This rearrangement joins TRBV7-3 to TRBJ1-1; D is unclear. CDR1 and CDR2 (germline): SGHTA, FQGTGA. This CDR3 has 13 residues. V dropped 3 bases and J dropped 4 bases, with 9 bases sitting between them. The CDR3 DNA reads TGTGCCAGCAGCTTTTCCCTGTCCACTGAAGCTTTCTTT. Translation gives CASSFSLSTEAFF.

This clonotype appeared a few times. The genes are TRBV13 and TRBJ1-6; D not resolved. CDR3 length: 12 amino acids. V gave up 8 bases and J gave up 8 bases, with 10 bases separating them. Germline V gives CDR1 PRHDT, CDR2 FYEKMQ (reference sequence). Written as DNA, the CDR3 is TGTGCCAGCCCTTATGGGGATTCACCCCTCCACTTT. Encoded protein: CASPYGDSPLHF.

This clonotype was picked up many times. The chain combines TRBV29-1 with TRBJ2-4, with no clear D. The CDR3 consists of 12 residues. CDR1 is SQVTM and CDR2 is ANQGSEA in the germline V gene. Trimming left V 6 bases short and J 6 bases short, with 12 bases between. The CDR3 nucleotides are TGCAGCGTGGGCCCCGTTGGAAACATTCAGTACTTC. Translation: CSVGPVGNIQYF.

This clonotype appeared many times. The rearrangement uses TRBV29-1 and TRBJ2-5; no reliable D call. CDR3 length: 11 amino acids. V was trimmed by 6 bases and J by 1 base, leaving 6 bases between them. The germline CDR1 and CDR2 sequences are SQVTM and ANQGSEA. Here the CDR3 reads CSVLRQETQYF. Written as DNA, the CDR3 is TGCAGCGTCCTCCGCCAAGAGACCCAGTACTTC.

The chain uses TRBV7-2 and TRBJ2-2, with 8 bases lining up with TRBD1. V was pared by 5 bases and J by 2 bases, with 10 bases of the junction left unmatched. The germline CDR1 and CDR2 sequences are SGHTA and FQGNSA. The CDR3 consists of 17 residues. The CDR3 loop reads CASSLRAGGLNTGELFF. The CDR3 nucleotides are TGTGCCAGCAGCCTCCGGGCAGGGGGCCTCAACACCGGGGAGCTGTTTTTT.

The chain combines TRBV5-1 with TRBJ2-2, with 8 bases identical to TRBD2. Germline lookup yields CDR1 SGHRS and CDR2 YFSETQ. V lost 0 bases and J lost 4; bases outside the gene matches: 5. The CDR3 has 16 amino acids. The CDR3 DNA sequence: TGCGCCAGCAGCTTGGCGACTAGCGCCCCCACCGGGGAGCTGTTTTTT. Encoded protein: CASSLATSAPTGELFF.

V is TRBV20-1 and J is TRBJ2-7; 11 positions match TRBD2. Germline CDR1 and CDR2: DFQATT and SNEGSKA (reference sequence). Trimming at V came to 6 bases and at J to 2 bases, leaving 9 bases not matched to a gene. The CDR3 length is 15 residues. For the CDR3, the DNA is TGCAGTGCCCTCGGGACTAGCGGTATACCCTACGAGCAGTACTTC. Translation gives CSALGTSGIPYEQYF.

This clonotype was found many times. The CDR3 coding sequence is TGTGCCAGCAGTTATGAGCGGTACTCCTACAATGAGCAGTTCTTC. This translates into CASSYERYSYNEQFF. This sequence joins TRBV12-3 or TRBV12-4 and TRBJ2-1; D is possibly TRBD2 (5 bases). The CDR3 has 15 residues. Trimming cost V 4 bases and J 0 bases, with 10 bases left between them.

The chain carries TRBV24-1 and TRBJ2-1; no firm D call. Germline lookup yields CDR1 KGHDR and CDR2 SFDVKD. V shed 5 bases and J shed 0 bases, with 10 bases lying between them. The CDR3 is made up of 15 amino acids. The DNA for the CDR3 is TGTGCCACCAGTGGCGGACCGGGCTCCTACAATGAGCAGTTCTTC. The encoded protein is CATSGGPGSYNEQFF.

This clonotype appeared a single time. The CDR3 bases are TGCGCCAGCAGCCTCACGGCGCTAGCCGGGAATGAGCAGTTCTTC. This sequence encodes CASSLTALAGNEQFF. The chain carries TRBV5-1 and TRBJ2-1; TRBD2 might be the D (5 bases). The CDR3 contains 15 residues. V was clipped by 4 bases and J by 7 bases, with 18 bases between them. From germline, CDR1 is SGHRS and CDR2 YFSETQ.

This clonotype showed up just a few times. The chain uses TRBV5-1 and TRBJ2-1; D may be TRBD1 (6 bases). Trimming shortened V by 0 bases and J by 9 bases, and 13 bases separated the two germline ends. The CDR3 has 14 residues. Per germline, CDR1 SGHRS and CDR2 YFSETQ. The CDR3 here is CASSLGSGVSEQFF. The CDR3 DNA follows: TGCGCCAGCAGCTTGGGGTCAGGGGTTAGTGAGCAGTTCTTC. The full variable domain, with the rest looked up from reference TRBV5-1 and TRBJ2-1, is KAGVTQTPRYLIKTRGQQVTLSCSPISGHRSVSWYQQTPGQGLQFLFEYFSETQRNKGNFPGRFSGRQFSNSRSEMNVSTLELGDSALYLCASSLGSGVSEQFFGPGTRLTVL.

This clonotype was recorded many times. V is TRBV6-2 or TRBV6-3 and J is TRBJ2-2; no definite D call. This CDR3 is built from 12 residues. Germline V lookup: CDR1 MNHEY, CDR2 SVGEGT. V lost 3 bases and J lost 6, with 5 bases in between. The CDR3 DNA sequence: TGTGCCAGCAGTTATTACGCCGGGGAGCTGTTTTTT. Residues: CASSYYAGELFF.

This clonotype was detected a few times. The rearrangement joins TRBV12-3 or TRBV12-4 to TRBJ1-6, with 7 bases that match TRBD1. This CDR3 region has 16 residues. After removal of 7 bases from V and 6 bases from J, the junction contained 12 bases not matched to a gene. The CDR3 spells CASTGTAGNINSPLHF. The CDR3 DNA follows: TGTGCCAGCACCGGGACAGCGGGAAACATTAATTCACCCCTCCACTTT.

The V and J genes are TRBV20-1 and TRBJ2-1, with 9 bases lining up with TRBD2. This CDR3 contains 15 residues. Germline CDR1 reads DFQATT; CDR2 reads SNEGSKA (reference sequence). Unmatched junction bases numbered 12, after V lost 5 bases and J lost 7 bases. The DNA for the CDR3 is TGCAGTGCTGTCCCGGGGGGCGGGAGGGGTAATGAGCAGTTCTTC. Protein product: CSAVPGGGRGNEQFF.

The chain is built from TRBV20-1 and TRBJ1-1; 8 positions agree with TRBD1. CDR1 is DFQATT and CDR2 is SNEGSKA in the germline V gene (reference sequence). The CDR3 is 14 amino acids. With 1 base clipped from V and 1 base from J, the junction kept 2 bases outside the gene matches. This chain's CDR3 is CSARGDRGNTEAFF. The CDR3 nucleotides read TGCAGTGCTAGAGGTGACAGGGGGAACACTGAAGCTTTCTTT.